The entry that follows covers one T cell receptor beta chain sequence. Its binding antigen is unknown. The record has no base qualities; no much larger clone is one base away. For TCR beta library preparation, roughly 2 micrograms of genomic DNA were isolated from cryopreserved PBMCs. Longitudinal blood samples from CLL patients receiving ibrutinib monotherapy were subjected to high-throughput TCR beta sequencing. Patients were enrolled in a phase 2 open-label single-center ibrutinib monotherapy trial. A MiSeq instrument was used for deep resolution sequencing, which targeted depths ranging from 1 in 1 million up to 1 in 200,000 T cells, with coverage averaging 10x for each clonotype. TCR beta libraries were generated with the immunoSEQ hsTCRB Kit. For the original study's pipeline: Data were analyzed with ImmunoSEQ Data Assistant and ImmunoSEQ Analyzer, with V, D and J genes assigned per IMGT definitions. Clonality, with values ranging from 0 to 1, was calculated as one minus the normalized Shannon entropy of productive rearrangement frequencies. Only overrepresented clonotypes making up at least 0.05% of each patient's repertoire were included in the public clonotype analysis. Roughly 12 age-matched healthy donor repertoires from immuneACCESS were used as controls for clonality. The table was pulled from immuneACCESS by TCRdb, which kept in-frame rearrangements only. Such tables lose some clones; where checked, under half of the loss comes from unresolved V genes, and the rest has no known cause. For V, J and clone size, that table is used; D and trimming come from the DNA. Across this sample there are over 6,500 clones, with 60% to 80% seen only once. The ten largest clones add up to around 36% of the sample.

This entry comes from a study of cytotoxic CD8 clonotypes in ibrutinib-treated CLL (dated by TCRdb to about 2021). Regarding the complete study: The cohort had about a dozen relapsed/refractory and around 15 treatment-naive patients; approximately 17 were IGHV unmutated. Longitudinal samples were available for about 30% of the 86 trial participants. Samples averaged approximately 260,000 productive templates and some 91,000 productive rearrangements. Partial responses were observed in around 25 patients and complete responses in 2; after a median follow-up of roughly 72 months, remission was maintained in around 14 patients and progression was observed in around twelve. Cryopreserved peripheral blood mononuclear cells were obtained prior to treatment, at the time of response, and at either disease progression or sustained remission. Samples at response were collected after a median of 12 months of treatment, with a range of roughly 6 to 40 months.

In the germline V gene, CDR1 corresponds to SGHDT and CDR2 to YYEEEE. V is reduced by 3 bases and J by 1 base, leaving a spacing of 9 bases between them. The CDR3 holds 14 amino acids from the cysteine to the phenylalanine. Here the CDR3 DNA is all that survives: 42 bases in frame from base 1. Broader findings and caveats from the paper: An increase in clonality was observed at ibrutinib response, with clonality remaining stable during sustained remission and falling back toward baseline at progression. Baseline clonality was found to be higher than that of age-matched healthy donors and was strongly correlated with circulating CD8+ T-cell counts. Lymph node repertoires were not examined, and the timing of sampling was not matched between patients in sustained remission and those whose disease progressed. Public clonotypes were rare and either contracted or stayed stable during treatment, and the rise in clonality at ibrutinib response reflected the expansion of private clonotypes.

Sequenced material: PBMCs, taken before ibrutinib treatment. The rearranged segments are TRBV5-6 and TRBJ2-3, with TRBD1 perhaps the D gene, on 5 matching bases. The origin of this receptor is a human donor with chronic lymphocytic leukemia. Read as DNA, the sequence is TGTGCCAGCAGCTCGACAGAGGGCACAGATACGCAGTATTTT. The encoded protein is CASSSTEGTDTQYF.